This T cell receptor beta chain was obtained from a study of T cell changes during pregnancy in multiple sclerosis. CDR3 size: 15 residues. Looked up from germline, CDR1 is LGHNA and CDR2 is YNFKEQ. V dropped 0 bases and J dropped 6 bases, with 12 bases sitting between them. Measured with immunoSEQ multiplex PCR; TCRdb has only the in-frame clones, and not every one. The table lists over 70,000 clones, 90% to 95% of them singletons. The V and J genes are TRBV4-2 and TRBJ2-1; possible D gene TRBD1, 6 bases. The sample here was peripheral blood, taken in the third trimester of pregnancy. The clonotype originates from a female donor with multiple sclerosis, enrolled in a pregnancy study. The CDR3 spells CASSQDALGGNEQFF. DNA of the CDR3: TGTGCCAGCAGCCAAGATGCACTAGGGGGCAATGAGCAGTTCTTC.